Following are 10 T cell receptor beta chains from one sample sequenced in a study of control samples from healthy donors and cancer patients. Profiling relied on immunoSEQ multiplex PCR, and the TCRdb table lists in-frame clones only, not all of them. The sample shows roughly 38,000 clones, 90% to 95% of them seen only once. The sequenced sample consisted of blood. The receptors derive from a woman aged 45-65 years in good health.

This chain links TRBV5-1 with TRBJ2-7; D not certain. V was trimmed by 0 bases and J by 3 bases, leaving 13 bases between them. Germline V CDR1 and CDR2: SGHRS, YFSETQ. This CDR3 spans 15 amino acids. CDR3 region: CASSLGALGNYEQYF. The CDR3 DNA reads as TGCGCCAGCAGCTTGGGGGCGCTAGGAAACTACGAGCAGTACTTC.

The chain combines TRBV10-3 with TRBJ1-2; D gene unclear. The CDR3 has 14 amino acids. V lost 2 bases and J 3 bases, leaving 10 bases between the germline ends. CDR1 and CDR2 (germline): ENHRY, SYGVKD. CDR3 in DNA: TGTGCCATCAGTGAGGGGCGCAACGACTATGGCTACACCTTC. This codes for CAISEGRNDYGYTF.

The V gene is TRBV28, the J gene TRBJ1-5, with a possible D match to TRBD1 (5 bases). This CDR3 has 14 residues. The V end was cut by 6 bases, the J end by 6 bases, with 15 bases between. Germline loops: CDR1 MDHEN, CDR2 SYDVKM. The CDR3 sequence is CASRPGGGSQPQHF. The CDR3 nucleotides are TGTGCCAGCAGACCCGGGGGGGGGAGTCAGCCCCAGCATTTT.

The rearrangement links TRBV3-1 (or the pseudogene TRBV3-2) to TRBJ1-1, with TRBD1 matching over 10 bases. This CDR3 comprises 14 residues. CDR1 LGHDT and CDR2 YNNKEL come from the germline V gene (reference sequence). The ends lost 1 base at V and 10 bases at J; junction bases unmatched: 6. The CDR3 here is CASSQGDRGRGAFF. The CDR3 nucleotides read TGTGCCAGCAGCCAAGGCGACAGGGGGCGAGGAGCTTTCTTT.

Concerning this clone: Other DNA sequences within the sample encode an identical CDR3. The CDR3 nucleotides read TGTGCCAGCAGTTTTGGTACTGGTTTGAACACTGAAGCTTTCTTT. Its translation is CASSFGTGLNTEAFF. V and J are TRBV27 and TRBJ1-1; D not resolved. Trimming pared 3 bases from V and 0 bases from J, leaving 11 bases between. From germline, CDR1 is MNHEY and CDR2 SMNVEV (reference sequence). The CDR3 is 15 amino acids.

This clone was counted once. The chain uses TRBV28 and TRBJ1-3; D unclear. V was pared by 5 bases and J by 0 bases, with 14 bases between. The germline V gene has CDR1 MDHEN and CDR2 SYDVKM. The CDR3 is 16 residues long. The CDR3 sequence is CASSPRRFGSGNTIYF. As DNA, the CDR3 is TGTGCCAGCAGTCCCCGCAGGTTCGGCTCTGGAAACACCATATATTTT.

The V gene is TRBV7-3, the J gene TRBJ2-1; D unresolved. The germline CDR1 and CDR2 sequences are SGHTA and FQGTGA. The V end lost 2 bases, the J end lost 4 bases, and 12 bases lay between the germline ends. This CDR3 is built from 15 residues. The DNA of the CDR3 is TGTGCCAGCAGCTTAGGTAGGGTTGGGTACAATGAGCAGTTCTTC. As protein: CASSLGRVGYNEQFF.

V gene TRBV7-2 combines with J gene TRBJ1-2; D perhaps matches TRBD1 (6 bases). The CDR3 is 15 amino acids. Germline lookup yields CDR1 SGHTA and CDR2 FQGNSA. Trimming pared 5 bases from V and 1 base from J, leaving 14 bases between. As DNA, the CDR3 is TGTGCCAGCAGCAAAGACAGGCGACTTAACTATGGCTACACCTTC. This sequence encodes CASSKDRRLNYGYTF.

This clone was counted once. This chain connects TRBV7-2 to TRBJ2-7; 8 positions agree with TRBD1. Losses at the gene ends were 5 bases for V and 2 bases for J; bases not matched to a gene: 2. The V gene's germline CDR1 is SGHTA and CDR2 FQGNSA. CDR3 length: 13 amino acids. The CDR3 bases are TGTGCCAGCAGCCTGGACAGGGCCTACGAGCAGTACTTC. Amino acids: CASSLDRAYEQYF.

V is TRBV9 and J is TRBJ1-3, with a weak D call TRBD1 (6 bases). V lost 0 bases, J lost 1 base, and 11 bases lay in between. This CDR3 has 16 amino acids. From germline, CDR1 is SGDLS and CDR2 YYNGEE. CDR3 DNA sequence: TGTGCCAGCAGCGTAGACCAGAGGGGGTCTGGAAACACCATATATTTT. Translating it yields CASSVDQRGSGNTIYF.